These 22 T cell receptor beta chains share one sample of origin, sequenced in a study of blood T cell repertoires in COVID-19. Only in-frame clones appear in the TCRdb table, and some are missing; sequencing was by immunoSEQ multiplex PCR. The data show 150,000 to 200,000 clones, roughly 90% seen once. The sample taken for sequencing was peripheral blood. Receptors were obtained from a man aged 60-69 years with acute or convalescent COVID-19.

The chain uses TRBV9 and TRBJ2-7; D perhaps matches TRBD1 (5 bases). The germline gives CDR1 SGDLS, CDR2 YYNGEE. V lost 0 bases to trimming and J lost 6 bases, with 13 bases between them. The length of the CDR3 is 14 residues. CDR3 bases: TGTGCCAGCAGCGTAGCAGACAGTTTAGGCGAGCAGTACTTC. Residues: CASSVADSLGEQYF.

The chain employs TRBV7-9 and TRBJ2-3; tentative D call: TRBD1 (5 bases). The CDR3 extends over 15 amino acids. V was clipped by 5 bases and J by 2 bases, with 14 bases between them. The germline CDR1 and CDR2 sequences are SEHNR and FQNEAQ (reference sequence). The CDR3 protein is CASSLRPTATDTQYF. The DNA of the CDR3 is TGTGCCAGCAGCCTCCGTCCGACAGCCACAGATACGCAGTATTTT.

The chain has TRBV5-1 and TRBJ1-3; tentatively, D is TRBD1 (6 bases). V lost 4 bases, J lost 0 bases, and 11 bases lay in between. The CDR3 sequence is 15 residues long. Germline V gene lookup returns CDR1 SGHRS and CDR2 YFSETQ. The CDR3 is CASSPDSSSGNTIYF. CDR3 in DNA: TGCGCCAGCAGCCCGGACAGCAGCTCTGGAAACACCATATATTTT.

The CDR3: CASSPWTGMNYGYTF. For the CDR3, the DNA is TGCGCCAGCAGCCCATGGACAGGGATGAACTATGGCTACACCTTC. The chain uses TRBV5-1 and TRBJ1-2; 8 nucleotides match TRBD1. V shed 4 bases and J 2 bases; nucleotides not matched to a gene: 7. The CDR3 is made up of 15 amino acids. In germline, CDR1 is SGHRS, CDR2 YFSETQ. The entire variable domain, with the rest obtained from reference TRBV5-1 and TRBJ1-2, is as follows: KAGVTQTPRYLIKTRGQQVTLSCSPISGHRSVSWYQQTPGQGLQFLFEYFSETQRNKGNFPGRFSGRQFSNSRSEMNVSTLELGDSALYLCASSPWTGMNYGYTFGSGTRLTVV.

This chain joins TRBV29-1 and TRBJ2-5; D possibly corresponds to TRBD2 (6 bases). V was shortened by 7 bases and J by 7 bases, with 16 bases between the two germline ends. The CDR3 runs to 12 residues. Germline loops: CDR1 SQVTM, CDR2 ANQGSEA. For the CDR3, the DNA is TGCAGCGGCCTGGTGGGGGGTGCGACCCAGTACTTC. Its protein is CSGLVGGATQYF.

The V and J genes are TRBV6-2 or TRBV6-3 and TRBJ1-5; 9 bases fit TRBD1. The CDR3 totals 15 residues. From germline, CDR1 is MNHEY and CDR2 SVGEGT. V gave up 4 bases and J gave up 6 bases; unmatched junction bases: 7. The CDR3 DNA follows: TGTGCCAGCAGTTCAACAGGGGGCGCGGGTCAGCCCCAGCATTTT. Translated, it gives CASSSTGGAGQPQHF.

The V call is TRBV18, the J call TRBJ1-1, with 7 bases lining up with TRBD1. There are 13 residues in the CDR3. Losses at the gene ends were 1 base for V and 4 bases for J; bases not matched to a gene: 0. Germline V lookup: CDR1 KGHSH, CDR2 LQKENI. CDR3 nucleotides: TGTGCCAGCTCACCACAGGGGGCCACTGAAGCTTTCTTT. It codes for CASSPQGATEAFF.

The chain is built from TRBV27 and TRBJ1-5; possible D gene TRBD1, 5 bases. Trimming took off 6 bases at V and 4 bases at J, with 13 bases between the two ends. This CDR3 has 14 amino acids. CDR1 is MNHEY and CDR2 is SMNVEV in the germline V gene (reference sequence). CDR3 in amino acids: CASRMTVSNQPQHF. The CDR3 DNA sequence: TGTGCCAGCAGGATGACAGTTTCAAATCAGCCCCAGCATTTT.

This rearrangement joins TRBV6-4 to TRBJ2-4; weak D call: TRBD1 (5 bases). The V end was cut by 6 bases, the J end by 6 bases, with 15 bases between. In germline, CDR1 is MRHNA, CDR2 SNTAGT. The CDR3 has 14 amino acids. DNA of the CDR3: TGTGCCAGCAGCAGGGATAGTCGGCGAAACATTCAGTACTTC. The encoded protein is CASSRDSRRNIQYF.

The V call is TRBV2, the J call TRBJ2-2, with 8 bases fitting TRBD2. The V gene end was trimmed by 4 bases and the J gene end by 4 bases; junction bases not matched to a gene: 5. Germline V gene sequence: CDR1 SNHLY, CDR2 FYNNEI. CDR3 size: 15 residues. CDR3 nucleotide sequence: TGTGCCAGCAGTGCTTCGGGAGGGCGCACCGGGGAGCTGTTTTTT. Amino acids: CASSASGGRTGELFF.

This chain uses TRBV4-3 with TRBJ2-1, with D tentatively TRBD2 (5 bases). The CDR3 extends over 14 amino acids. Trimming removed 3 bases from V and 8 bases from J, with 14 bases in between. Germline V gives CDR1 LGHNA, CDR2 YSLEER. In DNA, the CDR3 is TGCGCCAGCAGCCAGTACTCGACCGGGGATGAGCAGTTCTTC. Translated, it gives CASSQYSTGDEQFF.

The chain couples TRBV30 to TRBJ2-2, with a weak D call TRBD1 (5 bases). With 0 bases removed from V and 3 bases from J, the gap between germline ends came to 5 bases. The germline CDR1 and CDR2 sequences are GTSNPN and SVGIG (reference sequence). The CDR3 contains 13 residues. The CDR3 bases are TGTGCCTGGAGTGTGACAGACACCGGGGAGCTGTTTTTT. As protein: CAWSVTDTGELFF.

The CDR3 here is CASSDRTGAKGETQYF. The DNA for the CDR3 is TGTGCCAGCAGCGACCGGACAGGGGCAAAGGGGGAGACCCAGTACTTC. This sequence joins TRBV7-2 and TRBJ2-5; 9 bases are shared with TRBD1. The CDR3 spans 16 residues. With 5 bases clipped from V and 5 bases from J, the junction kept 12 bases outside the gene matches. Per the germline V gene, CDR1 is SGHTA and CDR2 is FQGNSA.

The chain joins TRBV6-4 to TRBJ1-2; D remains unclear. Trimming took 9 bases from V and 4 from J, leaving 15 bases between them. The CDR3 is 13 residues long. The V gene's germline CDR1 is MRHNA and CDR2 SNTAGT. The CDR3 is CASSRDPGYGYTF. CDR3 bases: TGTGCCAGTTCGAGGGATCCGGGCTATGGCTACACCTTC.

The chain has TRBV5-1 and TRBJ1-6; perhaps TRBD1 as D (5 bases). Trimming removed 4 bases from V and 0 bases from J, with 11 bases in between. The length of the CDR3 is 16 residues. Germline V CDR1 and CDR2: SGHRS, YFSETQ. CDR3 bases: TGCGCCAGCAGCCCTTTGGGGGGCTCCTATAATTCACCCCTCCACTTT. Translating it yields CASSPLGGSYNSPLHF.

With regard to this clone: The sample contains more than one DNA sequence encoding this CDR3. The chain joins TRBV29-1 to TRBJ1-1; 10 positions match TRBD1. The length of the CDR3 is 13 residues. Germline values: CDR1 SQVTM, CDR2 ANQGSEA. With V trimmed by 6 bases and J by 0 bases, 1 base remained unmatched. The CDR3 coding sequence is TGCAGCGTAGACAGGGGGCTGAACACTGAAGCTTTCTTT. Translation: CSVDRGLNTEAFF.

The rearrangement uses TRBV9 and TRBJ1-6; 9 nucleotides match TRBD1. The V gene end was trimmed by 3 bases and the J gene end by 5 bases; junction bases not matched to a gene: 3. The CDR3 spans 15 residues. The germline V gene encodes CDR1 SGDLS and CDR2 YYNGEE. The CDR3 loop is CASSARDRDNSPLHF. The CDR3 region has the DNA TGTGCCAGCAGCGCCCGGGACAGGGATAATTCACCCCTCCACTTT.

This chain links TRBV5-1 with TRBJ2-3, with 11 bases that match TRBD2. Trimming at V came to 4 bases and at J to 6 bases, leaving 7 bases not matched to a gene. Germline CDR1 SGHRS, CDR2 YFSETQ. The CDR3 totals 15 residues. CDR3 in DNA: TGCGCCAGCAGCCAAACTAGCGGGGGCTCCGATACGCAGTATTTT. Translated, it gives CASSQTSGGSDTQYF.

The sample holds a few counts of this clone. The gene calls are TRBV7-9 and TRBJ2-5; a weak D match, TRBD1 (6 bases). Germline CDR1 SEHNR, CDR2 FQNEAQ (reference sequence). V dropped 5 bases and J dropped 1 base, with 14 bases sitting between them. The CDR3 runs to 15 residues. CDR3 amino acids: CASSTPLQGQETQYF. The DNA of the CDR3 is TGTGCCAGCAGCACGCCCTTACAGGGCCAAGAGACCCAGTACTTC. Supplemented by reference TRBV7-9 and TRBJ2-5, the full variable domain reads DTGVSQNPRHKITKRGQNVTFRCDPISEHNRLYWYRQTLGQGPEFLTYFQNEAQLEKSRLLSDRFSAERPKGSFSTLEIQRTEQGDSAMYLCASSTPLQGQETQYFGPGTRLLVL.

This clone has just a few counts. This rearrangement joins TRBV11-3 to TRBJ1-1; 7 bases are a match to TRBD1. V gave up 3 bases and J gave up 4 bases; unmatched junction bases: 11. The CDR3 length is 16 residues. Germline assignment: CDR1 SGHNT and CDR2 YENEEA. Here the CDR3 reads CASSFTGAGRSTEAFF. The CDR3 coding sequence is TGTGCCAGCAGCTTTACAGGGGCCGGAAGGAGCACTGAAGCTTTCTTT.

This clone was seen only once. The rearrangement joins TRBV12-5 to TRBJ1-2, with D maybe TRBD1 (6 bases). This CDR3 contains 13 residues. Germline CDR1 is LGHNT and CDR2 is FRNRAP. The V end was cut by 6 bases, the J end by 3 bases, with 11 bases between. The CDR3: CASGGGGDYGYTF. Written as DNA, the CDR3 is TGTGCTAGTGGCGGAGGGGGGGACTATGGCTACACCTTC.

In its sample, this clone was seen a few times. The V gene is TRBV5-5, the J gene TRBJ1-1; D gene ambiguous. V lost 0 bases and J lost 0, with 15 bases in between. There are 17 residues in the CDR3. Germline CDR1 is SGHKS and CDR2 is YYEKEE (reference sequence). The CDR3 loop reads CASSLASGWAMNTEAFF. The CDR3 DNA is TGTGCCAGCAGCTTGGCGTCCGGTTGGGCCATGAACACTGAAGCTTTCTTT.